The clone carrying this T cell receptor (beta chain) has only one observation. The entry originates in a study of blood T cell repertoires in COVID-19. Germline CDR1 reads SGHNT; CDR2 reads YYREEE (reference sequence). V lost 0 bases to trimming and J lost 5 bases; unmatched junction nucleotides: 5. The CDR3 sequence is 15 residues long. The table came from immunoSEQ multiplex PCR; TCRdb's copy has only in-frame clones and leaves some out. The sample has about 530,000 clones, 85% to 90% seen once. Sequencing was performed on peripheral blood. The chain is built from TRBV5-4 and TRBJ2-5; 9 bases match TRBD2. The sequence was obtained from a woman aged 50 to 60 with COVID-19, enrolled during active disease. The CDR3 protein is CASSLAPRGGETQYF. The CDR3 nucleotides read TGTGCCAGCAGCTTGGCACCGCGGGGGGGGGAGACCCAGTACTTC.